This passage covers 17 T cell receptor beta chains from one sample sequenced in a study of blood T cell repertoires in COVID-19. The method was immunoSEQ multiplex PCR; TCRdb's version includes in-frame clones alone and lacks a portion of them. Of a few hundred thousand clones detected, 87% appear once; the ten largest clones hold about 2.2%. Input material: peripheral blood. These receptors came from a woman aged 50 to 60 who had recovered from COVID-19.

CDR3 in DNA: TGTGCCTGGAGTGGAGGGACAGGGCCCTACGAGCAGTACTTC. It is translated as CAWSGGTGPYEQYF. The V gene is TRBV30, the J gene TRBJ2-7, with TRBD1 identical over 9 bases. The CDR3 has 14 residues. Losses at the gene ends were 1 base for V and 2 bases for J; bases not matched to a gene: 3. In germline, CDR1 is GTSNPN, CDR2 SVGIG (reference sequence).

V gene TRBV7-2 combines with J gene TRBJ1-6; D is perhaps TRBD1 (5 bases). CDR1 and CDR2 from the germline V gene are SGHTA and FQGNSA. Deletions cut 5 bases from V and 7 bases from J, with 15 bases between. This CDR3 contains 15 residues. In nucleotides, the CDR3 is TGTGCCAGCAGCGCCCAGGGCGGCCGGAATTCACCCCTCCACTTT. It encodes CASSAQGGRNSPLHF.

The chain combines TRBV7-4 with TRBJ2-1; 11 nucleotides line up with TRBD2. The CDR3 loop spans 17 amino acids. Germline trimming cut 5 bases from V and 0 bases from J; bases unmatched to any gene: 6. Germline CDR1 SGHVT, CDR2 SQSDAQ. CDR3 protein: CASSQGLAALSYNEQFF. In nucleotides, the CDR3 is TGTGCCAGCAGCCAGGGACTAGCGGCCCTCTCCTACAATGAGCAGTTCTTC.

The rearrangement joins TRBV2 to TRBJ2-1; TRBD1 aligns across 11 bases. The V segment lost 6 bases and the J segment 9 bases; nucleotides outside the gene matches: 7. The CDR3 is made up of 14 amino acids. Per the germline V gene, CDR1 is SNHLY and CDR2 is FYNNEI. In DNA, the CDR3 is TGTGCCAGCAGCGGGACAGGGGGGGACGGTGAGCAGTTCTTC. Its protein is CASSGTGGDGEQFF.

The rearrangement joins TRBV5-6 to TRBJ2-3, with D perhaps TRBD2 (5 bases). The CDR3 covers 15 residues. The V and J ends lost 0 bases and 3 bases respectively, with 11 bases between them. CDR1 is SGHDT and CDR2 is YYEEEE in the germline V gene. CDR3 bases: TGTGCCAGCAGCTTGGGCGCGGGCGCGACAGATACGCAGTATTTT. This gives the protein CASSLGAGATDTQYF.

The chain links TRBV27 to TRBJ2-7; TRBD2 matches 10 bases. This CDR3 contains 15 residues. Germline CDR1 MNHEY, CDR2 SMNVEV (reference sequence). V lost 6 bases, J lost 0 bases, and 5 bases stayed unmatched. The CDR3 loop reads CASRPSGRASYEQYF. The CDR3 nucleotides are TGTGCCAGCAGGCCAAGCGGGAGGGCCTCCTACGAGCAGTACTTC.

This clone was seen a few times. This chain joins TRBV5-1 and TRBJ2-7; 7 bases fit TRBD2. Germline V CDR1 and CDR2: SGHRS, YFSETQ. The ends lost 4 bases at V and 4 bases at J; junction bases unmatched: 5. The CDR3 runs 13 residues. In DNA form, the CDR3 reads TGCGCCAGCAGCCCAGGACTAGTGTACGAGCAGTACTTC. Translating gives CASSPGLVYEQYF.

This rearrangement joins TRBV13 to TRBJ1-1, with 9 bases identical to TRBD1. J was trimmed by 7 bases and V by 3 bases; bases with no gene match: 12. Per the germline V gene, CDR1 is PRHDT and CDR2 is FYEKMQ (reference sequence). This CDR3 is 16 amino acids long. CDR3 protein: CASSLTGQGMMFEAFF. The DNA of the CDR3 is TGTGCCAGCAGCTTGACGGGACAGGGAATGATGTTTGAAGCTTTCTTT. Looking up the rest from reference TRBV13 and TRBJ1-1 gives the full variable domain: AAGVIQSPRHLIKEKRETATLKCYPIPRHDTVYWYQQGPGQDPQFLISFYEKMQSDKGSIPDRFSAQQFSDYHSELNMSSLELGDSALYFCASSLTGQGMMFEAFFGQGTRLTVV.

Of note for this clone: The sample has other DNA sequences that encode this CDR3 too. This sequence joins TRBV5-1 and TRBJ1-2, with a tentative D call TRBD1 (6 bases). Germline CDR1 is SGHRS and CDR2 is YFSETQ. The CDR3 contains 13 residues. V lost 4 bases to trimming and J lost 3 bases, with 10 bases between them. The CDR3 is CASSPQGDYGYTF. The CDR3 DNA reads TGCGCCAGCAGCCCACAGGGAGACTATGGCTACACCTTC.

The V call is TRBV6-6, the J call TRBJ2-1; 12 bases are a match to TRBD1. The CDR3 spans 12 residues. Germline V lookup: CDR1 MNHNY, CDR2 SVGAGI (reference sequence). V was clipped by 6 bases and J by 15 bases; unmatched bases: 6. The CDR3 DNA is TGTGCCAGCAGCGGGGGGACAGGGGGCAGGTTCTTC. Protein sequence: CASSGGTGGRFF.

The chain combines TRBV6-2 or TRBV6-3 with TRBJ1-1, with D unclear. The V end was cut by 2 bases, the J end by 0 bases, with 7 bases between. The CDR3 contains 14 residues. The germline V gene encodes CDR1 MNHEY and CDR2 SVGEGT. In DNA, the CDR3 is TGTGCCAGCAGTTACATGACTATGAACACTGAAGCTTTCTTT. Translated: CASSYMTMNTEAFF.

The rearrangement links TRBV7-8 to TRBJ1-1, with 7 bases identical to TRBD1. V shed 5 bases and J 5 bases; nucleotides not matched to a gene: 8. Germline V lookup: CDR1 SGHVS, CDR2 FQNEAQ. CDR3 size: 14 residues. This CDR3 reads CASSPAGTATEAFF. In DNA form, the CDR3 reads TGTGCCAGCAGCCCCGCCGGGACAGCTACTGAAGCTTTCTTT.

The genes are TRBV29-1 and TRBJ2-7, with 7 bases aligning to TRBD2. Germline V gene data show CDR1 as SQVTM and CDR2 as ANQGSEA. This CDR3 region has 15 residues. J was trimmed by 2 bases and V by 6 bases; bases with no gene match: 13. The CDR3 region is CSVGGDSNDPYEQYF. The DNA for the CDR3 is TGCAGCGTGGGGGGGGACTCAAACGACCCCTACGAGCAGTACTTC.

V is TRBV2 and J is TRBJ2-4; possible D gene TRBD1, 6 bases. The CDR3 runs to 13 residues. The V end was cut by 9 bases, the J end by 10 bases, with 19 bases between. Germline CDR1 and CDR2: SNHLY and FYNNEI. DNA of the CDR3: TGTGCCAGATCCGGGACACCCCGAGGGATTCAGTACTTC. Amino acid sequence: CARSGTPRGIQYF.

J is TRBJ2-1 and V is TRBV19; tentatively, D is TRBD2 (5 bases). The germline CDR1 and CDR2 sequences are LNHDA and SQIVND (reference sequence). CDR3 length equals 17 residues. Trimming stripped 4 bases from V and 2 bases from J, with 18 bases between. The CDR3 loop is CASSTRGVSGTYNEQFF. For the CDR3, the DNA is TGTGCCAGTAGTACCCGCGGTGTGAGCGGCACCTACAATGAGCAGTTCTTC.

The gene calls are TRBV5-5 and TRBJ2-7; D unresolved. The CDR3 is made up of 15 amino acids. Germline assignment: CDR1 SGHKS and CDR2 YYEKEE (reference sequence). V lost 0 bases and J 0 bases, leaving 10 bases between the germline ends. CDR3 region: CASSLAAVSSYEQYF. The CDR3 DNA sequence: TGTGCCAGCAGCTTGGCCGCGGTGAGCTCCTACGAGCAGTACTTC.

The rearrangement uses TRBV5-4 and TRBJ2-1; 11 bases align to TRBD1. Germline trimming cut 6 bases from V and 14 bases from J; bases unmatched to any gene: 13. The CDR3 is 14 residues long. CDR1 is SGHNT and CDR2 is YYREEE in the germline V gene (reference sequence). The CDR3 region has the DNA TGTGCCAGCATCCGGGACAGGGGGTCAAGGGAGGAGTTCTTC. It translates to CASIRDRGSREEFF.